This T cell receptor (beta chain) was identified during a study of Ad26.COV2.S vaccination and SARS-CoV-2 variants. The study's findings and limits: Compared with placebo recipients, vaccine recipients had higher spike-specific TCR breadth. Analyses of TCR breadth and depth may have underestimated total T cell responses.

Measured with immunoSEQ multiplex PCR; TCRdb has only the in-frame clones, and not every one. The sample yields roughly 100,000 clones, around three quarters seen once. Trimming stripped 8 bases from V and 7 bases from J, with 12 bases between. The germline V gene encodes CDR1 LNHDA and CDR2 SQIVND (reference sequence). There are 12 residues in the CDR3. For this clone: Its target is unknown.

The sequence was obtained from a human donor who had recovered from COVID-19. The J gene is TRBJ2-4, the V gene TRBV19, with D possibly matching TRBD2 (6 bases). The material was peripheral blood, obtained after recovery from COVID-19. Here the CDR3 DNA reads TGTGCCAGTTCCCAGGGAGGCAACATTCAGTACTTC. It specifies CASSQGGNIQYF.